Below, 14 T cell receptor beta chains from the same sample are listed, as sequenced in a study of blood T cell repertoires in COVID-19. Using immunoSEQ multiplex PCR, the repertoire was profiled, and TCRdb retains in-frame clones only, with some absent. The table shows about 160,000 clones, with 75% to 90% occurring only once. The sequencing input was peripheral blood. Receptors were obtained from an elderly woman with active or convalescent COVID-19.

The V gene is TRBV27, the J gene TRBJ2-7, with TRBD1 identical over 7 bases. Germline assignment: CDR1 MNHEY and CDR2 SMNVEV (reference sequence). J lost 7 bases, V lost 4 bases, and 10 bases had no gene match. This CDR3 is built from 14 residues. CDR3 bases: TGTGCCAGCAGTTCTATTGACAGGGTGTGGGAGCAGTACTTC. Its translation is CASSSIDRVWEQYF.

This chain joins TRBV19 and TRBJ1-6, with D perhaps matching TRBD1 (5 bases). Germline lookup yields CDR1 LNHDA and CDR2 SQIVND (reference sequence). The germline V and J ends were trimmed by 4 bases and 0 bases, with 10 bases remaining between them. This CDR3 has 16 amino acids. Here the CDR3 DNA reads TGTGCCAGTAGTACAGACAGTCTCTCCTATAATTCACCCCTCCACTTT. This sequence encodes CASSTDSLSYNSPLHF.

The genes are TRBV28 and TRBJ1-5; 7 positions match TRBD1. The CDR3 is made up of 15 amino acids. The V and J ends lost 10 bases and 3 bases, in that order; junction bases with no gene match: 12. Germline CDR1 is MDHEN and CDR2 is SYDVKM. For the CDR3, the DNA is TGTGCCAATTCCAGGACAGGATCAAACAATCAGCCCCAGCATTTT. It translates to CANSRTGSNNQPQHF.

This rearrangement joins TRBV19 to TRBJ1-2, with 8 positions matching TRBD1. J was trimmed by 5 bases and V by 6 bases; bases with no gene match: 11. Germline loops: CDR1 LNHDA, CDR2 SQIVND (reference sequence). The CDR3 loop spans 15 amino acids. Here the CDR3 reads CASSNAGTGYYGYTF. DNA of the CDR3: TGTGCCAGTAGCAACGCCGGGACAGGATATTATGGCTACACCTTC.

The chain employs TRBV7-9 and TRBJ1-4; 7 bases line up with TRBD1. CDR1 SEHNR and CDR2 FQNEAQ come from the germline V gene (reference sequence). The trim removed 6 bases at V and 0 bases at J, leaving 16 bases unmatched. The CDR3 runs 19 residues. In DNA form, the CDR3 reads TGTGCCAGCAGTTTGGGGGACAGAAGATATATAACAACTAATGAAAAACTGTTTTTT. The encoded protein is CASSLGDRRYITTNEKLFF.

The chain has TRBV11-1 and TRBJ1-2; 10 bases are a match to TRBD1. Germline loops: CDR1 SGHAT, CDR2 FQDESV (reference sequence). The CDR3 is 13 amino acids. Trimming at V came to 5 bases and at J to 6 bases, leaving 3 bases not matched to a gene. CDR3 region: CASSPGQGDGYTF. The DNA of the CDR3 is TGTGCCAGCAGCCCCGGACAGGGGGATGGCTACACCTTC.

The V gene is TRBV2, the J gene TRBJ2-5; maybe TRBD2 (6 bases). Germline lookup yields CDR1 SNHLY and CDR2 FYNNEI. The CDR3 is 13 residues long. Trimming took off 6 bases at V and 1 base at J, with 9 bases between the two ends. The CDR3, as DNA: TGTGCCAGCAGGTGGGGGGTCCAAGAGACCCAGTACTTC. Its protein is CASRWGVQETQYF.

V and J are TRBV6-5 and TRBJ2-7; D remains ambiguous. CDR1 is MNHEY and CDR2 is SVGAGI in the germline V gene. This CDR3 comprises 11 residues. V dropped 6 bases and J dropped 3 bases, with 6 bases sitting between them. The CDR3 loop reads CASSPNYEQYF. Written as DNA, the CDR3 is TGTGCCAGCAGCCCAAACTACGAGCAGTACTTC.

The chain employs TRBV19 and TRBJ1-2; tentative D call: TRBD1 (5 bases). This CDR3 contains 14 residues. Between the trimmed V and J ends, which lost 3 bases and 4 bases, there was a span of 12 bases. Germline lookup yields CDR1 LNHDA and CDR2 SQIVND (reference sequence). In nucleotides, the CDR3 is TGTGCCAGTAGTATGGACAAGAACCTCTATGGCTACACCTTC. It translates to CASSMDKNLYGYTF.

The chain employs TRBV10-3 and TRBJ1-1, with no clear D. There are 12 residues in the CDR3. From germline, CDR1 is ENHRY and CDR2 SYGVKD. V lost 6 bases and J 1 base, leaving 6 bases between the germline ends. The CDR3 sequence is CAIRNGNTEAFF. The CDR3 coding sequence is TGTGCCATCAGGAACGGGAACACTGAAGCTTTCTTT.

The chain carries TRBV2 and TRBJ2-1, with 8 bases identical to TRBD2. The CDR3 covers 16 residues. J lost 7 bases, V lost 2 bases, and 10 bases had no gene match. Germline lookup yields CDR1 SNHLY and CDR2 FYNNEI. CDR3 amino acids: CASSERWRGVGNEQFF. The CDR3 region has the DNA TGTGCCAGCAGTGAACGTTGGCGGGGGGTTGGTAATGAGCAGTTCTTC.

The rearrangement uses TRBV7-2 and TRBJ2-2, with 10 bases fitting TRBD2. With V trimmed by 6 bases and J by 6 bases, 7 bases remained unmatched. This CDR3 is built from 15 residues. Per the germline V gene, CDR1 is SGHTA and CDR2 is FQGNSA. The CDR3 coding sequence is TGTGCCAGCAGGTCCTCTAGCGGGGGTTCCGGGGAGCTGTTTTTT. Translation: CASRSSSGGSGELFF.

The chain is built from TRBV5-6 and TRBJ1-2; possible D gene TRBD1, 6 bases. Germline lookup yields CDR1 SGHDT and CDR2 YYEEEE. CDR3 length: 15 amino acids. Trimming shortened V by 3 bases and J by 2 bases, and 14 bases separated the two germline ends. The DNA of the CDR3 is TGTGCCAGCAGCTCATCAGGCAGGGGAAACTATGGCTACACCTTC. Translated, it gives CASSSSGRGNYGYTF.

This chain joins TRBV4-2 and TRBJ2-1, with 10 bases lining up with TRBD2. The CDR3 spans 17 residues. The V gene end was trimmed by 0 bases and the J gene end by 5 bases; junction bases not matched to a gene: 7. Germline V lookup: CDR1 LGHNA, CDR2 YNFKEQ. The DNA for the CDR3 is TGTGCCAGCAGCCAAGAACCCAGGACTAGCGGAAACAATGAGCAGTTCTTC. This translates into CASSQEPRTSGNNEQFF.